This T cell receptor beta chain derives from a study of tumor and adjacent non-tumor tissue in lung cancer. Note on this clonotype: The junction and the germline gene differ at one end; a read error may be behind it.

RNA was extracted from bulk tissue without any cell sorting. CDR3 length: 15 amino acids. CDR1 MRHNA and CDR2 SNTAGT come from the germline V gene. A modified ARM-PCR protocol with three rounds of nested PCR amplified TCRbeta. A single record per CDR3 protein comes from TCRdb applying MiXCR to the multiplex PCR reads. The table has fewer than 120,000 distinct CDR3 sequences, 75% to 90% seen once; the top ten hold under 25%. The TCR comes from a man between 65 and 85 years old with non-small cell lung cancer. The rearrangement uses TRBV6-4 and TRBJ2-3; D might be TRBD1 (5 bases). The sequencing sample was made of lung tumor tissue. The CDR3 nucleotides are TGTACCAGCAGTGACTCGGCAGGGAAGCCCCTTCGGCAGTATTTT. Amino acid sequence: CTSSDSAGKPLRQYF.